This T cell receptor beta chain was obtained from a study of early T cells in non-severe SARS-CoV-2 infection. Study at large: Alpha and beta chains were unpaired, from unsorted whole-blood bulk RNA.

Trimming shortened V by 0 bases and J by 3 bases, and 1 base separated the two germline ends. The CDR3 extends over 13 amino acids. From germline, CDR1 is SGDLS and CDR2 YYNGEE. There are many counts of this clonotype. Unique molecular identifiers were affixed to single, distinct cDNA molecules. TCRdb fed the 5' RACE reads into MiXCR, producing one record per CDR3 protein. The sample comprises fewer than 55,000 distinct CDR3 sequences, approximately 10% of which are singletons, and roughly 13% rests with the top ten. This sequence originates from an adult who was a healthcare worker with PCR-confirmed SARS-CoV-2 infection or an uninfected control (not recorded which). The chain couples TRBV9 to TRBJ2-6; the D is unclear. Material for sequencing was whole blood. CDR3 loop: CASSVGGANVLTF. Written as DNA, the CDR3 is TGTGCCAGCAGCGTAGGTGGGGCCAACGTCCTGACTTTC.